Each of the 8 T cell receptor beta chains below was sequenced from the same sample in a study of shared clonotypes between healthy human individuals. The protocol was immunoSEQ multiplex PCR, while the TCRdb copy is restricted to in-frame clones and leaves out a portion. This table has 490,000 or so clones, around three quarters appearing once. Sample: PBMCs. The receptors were sampled from a woman in her forties in good health. Some clones in this sample may be carry-over from other donors' samples.

The chain has TRBV28 and TRBJ2-7; D ambiguous. The CDR3 length is 12 residues. V dropped 7 bases and J dropped 7 bases, with 14 bases sitting between them. Germline CDR1 is MDHEN and CDR2 is SYDVKM. This CDR3 reads CASNTDLGEQYF. The CDR3 DNA is TGTGCCAGCAATACGGATTTGGGTGAGCAGTACTTC.

This clone turned up a few times. V gene TRBV27 combines with J gene TRBJ1-1; D is perhaps TRBD1 (5 bases). In germline, CDR1 is MNHEY, CDR2 SMNVEV (reference sequence). V shed 9 bases and J shed 3 bases, with 17 bases lying between them. CDR3 length equals 14 residues. CDR3 in amino acids: CASLPRERDTEAFF. The CDR3 DNA sequence: TGTGCCAGTCTACCCAGGGAGAGGGACACTGAAGCTTTCTTT.

This clone was recorded only once. The DNA of the CDR3 is TGCGCCAGCAGCCAAGTCTTTGGGACGCCAAACTACAATGAGCAGTTCTTC. Its translation is CASSQVFGTPNYNEQFF. The rearrangement joins TRBV4-1 to TRBJ2-1; the D gene could be TRBD1 or TRBD2 (5 bases each). Germline lookup yields CDR1 MGHRA and CDR2 YSYEKL. The CDR3 spans 17 residues. Between the trimmed V and J ends, which lost 1 base and 3 bases, there was a span of 16 bases.

The chain employs TRBV4-2 and TRBJ1-1; maybe TRBD1 (5 bases). Germline CDR1 is LGHNA and CDR2 is YNFKEQ. With 8 bases removed from V and 5 bases from J, the gap between germline ends came to 15 bases. The CDR3 totals 13 residues. The CDR3 DNA follows: TGTGCCAGCTCCGCCAATGGGGGGACTGAAGCTTTCTTT. Protein: CASSANGGTEAFF.

V usage is TRBV11-2 and J usage is TRBJ1-4, with a tentative D call TRBD1 (5 bases). The V end was cut by 3 bases, the J end by 6 bases, with 14 bases between. The CDR3 loop spans 15 amino acids. Germline CDR1 is SGHAT and CDR2 is FQNNGV. The CDR3 region has the DNA TGTGCCAGCAGCTTTGGGGACTGGGAGGATGAAAAACTGTTTTTT. It codes for CASSFGDWEDEKLFF.

The chain has TRBV25-1 and TRBJ2-3, with 7 bases aligning to TRBD1. Per the germline V gene, CDR1 is MGHDK and CDR2 is SYGVNS. J was trimmed by 6 bases and V by 4 bases; bases with no gene match: 10. The CDR3 sequence is 15 residues long. In nucleotides, the CDR3 is TGTGCCAGCAGTGTGACAGGGTCGGCTTCGGATACGCAGTATTTT. Protein: CASSVTGSASDTQYF.

The V gene is TRBV7-2, the J gene TRBJ2-3, with D possibly matching TRBD1 (6 bases). Germline V gene data show CDR1 as SGHTA and CDR2 as FQGNSA. The ends were cut back, 1 base at V and 5 bases at J, with 10 bases in the middle. The length of the CDR3 is 14 residues. CDR3 sequence: CASSLDRVGDTQYF. CDR3 bases: TGTGCCAGCAGCTTAGACAGGGTCGGAGATACGCAGTATTTT.

J is TRBJ1-2 and V is TRBV4-1; 8 nucleotides line up with TRBD1. After removal of 3 bases from V and 4 bases from J, the junction contained 10 bases not matched to a gene. The CDR3 contains 16 residues. Per the germline V gene, CDR1 is MGHRA and CDR2 is YSYEKL. This CDR3 reads CASSQPDRAVTYGYTF. For the CDR3, the DNA is TGCGCCAGCAGCCAGCCGGACAGGGCGGTAACCTATGGCTACACCTTC.